This T cell receptor beta chain was sequenced in a study of blood T cell repertoires in COVID-19. On the study more broadly: From the United States, Italy and Spain came samples of acute and convalescent COVID-19. T cells, B-cell-depleted T cells, or PBMCs provided the cDNA or gDNA that served as material.

Germline V gene data show CDR1 as MNHEY and CDR2 as SVGAGI. The CDR3 has 14 residues. V shed 2 bases and J 8 bases; nucleotides not matched to a gene: 5. Authors' processing steps: Amplification of reference gene primers was used by the study to estimate nucleated cell counts. Method: immunoSEQ multiplex PCR; TCRdb's copy keeps in-frame clones and lacks some. Clone size and V and J calls were adopted from that table, with D and trimming inferred from the DNA. The profile covers a few hundred thousand clones, with 86% appearing a single time and around 3.6% taken by the ten largest. The V call is TRBV6-5, the J call TRBJ1-4, with 7 positions matching TRBD1. The sample comprised peripheral blood. The source of this sequence is a man between 18 and 29 years old with active or convalescent COVID-19. CDR3: CASSYVQGVEKLFF. The CDR3 DNA sequence: TGTGCCAGCAGTTACGTTCAGGGGGTGGAAAAACTGTTTTTT.